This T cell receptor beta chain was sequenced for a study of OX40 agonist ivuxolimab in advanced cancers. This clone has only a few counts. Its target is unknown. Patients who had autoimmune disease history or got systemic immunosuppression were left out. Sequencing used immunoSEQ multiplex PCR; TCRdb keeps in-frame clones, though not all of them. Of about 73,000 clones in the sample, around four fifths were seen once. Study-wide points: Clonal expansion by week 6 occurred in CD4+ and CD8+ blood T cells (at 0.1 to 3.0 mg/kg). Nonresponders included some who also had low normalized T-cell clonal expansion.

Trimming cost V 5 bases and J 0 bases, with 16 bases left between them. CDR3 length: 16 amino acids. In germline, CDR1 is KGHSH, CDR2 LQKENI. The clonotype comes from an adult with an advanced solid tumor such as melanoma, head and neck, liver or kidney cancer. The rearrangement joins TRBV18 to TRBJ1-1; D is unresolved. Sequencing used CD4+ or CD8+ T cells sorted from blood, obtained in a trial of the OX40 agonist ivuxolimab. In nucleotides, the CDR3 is TGTGCCAGCTCAACATTAGACCGCATTCTGAACACTGAAGCTTTCTTT. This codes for CASSTLDRILNTEAFF. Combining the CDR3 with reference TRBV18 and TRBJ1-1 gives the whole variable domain NAGVMQNPRHLVRRRGQEARLRCSPMKGHSHVYWYRQLPEEGLKFMVYLQKENIIDESGMPKERFSAEFPKEGPSILRIQQVVRGDSAAYFCASSTLDRILNTEAFFGQGTRLTVV.